These T cell receptor beta chains were read from a single sample in a study of tumor-infiltrating lymphocytes in localized non-small cell lung cancer. TCRdb's copy holds only in-frame clones and misses some; the assay was immunoSEQ multiplex PCR. The sample includes 6,000 or so clones, approximately 64% of them seen just once. Sequenced material: uninvolved lung tissue not adjacent to the tumor. The origin of the receptors is a human donor with non-small cell lung cancer. CDR3s include the opening cysteine and the closing phenylalanine or tryptophan. Each record gives: CDR3 DNA, CDR3 protein, J gene, clone size, D gene, V gene. A D gene is named only where the DNA matches it firmly. Some rows have no size entry. The others give once, few or many, or a class for an expanded clone.

DNA: TGTGCCAGCAGCCCCCCGGGAAGCGTTAGCACAGATACGCAGTATTTT
CDR3: CASSPPGSVSTDTQYF
J: TRBJ2-3
size: NA
D: NA
V: TRBV7-9

DNA: TGCGCCAGCAGCCCGGACGGACCGAGAGACACCGGGGAGCTGTTTTTT
CDR3: CASSPDGPRDTGELFF
J: TRBJ2-2
size: NA
D: NA
V: TRBV5-1

DNA: TGTGCCAGTAGTATAGCTGGGGGGCAAGTCGGAGCGGGGGTCTACGAGCAGTACTTC
CDR3: CASSIAGGQVGAGVYEQYF
J: TRBJ2-7
size: NA
D: TRBD2
V: TRBV19

DNA: TGTGCCAGCAGCTTTGTGTACGGGTCTAGGAATGAGCAGTTCTTC
CDR3: CASSFVYGSRNEQFF
J: TRBJ2-1
size: NA
D: NA
V: TRBV5-6

DNA: TGCGCCAGCAGCTTGGTGGGACTAGCGGCCAACTCCTACGAGCAGTACTTC
CDR3: CASSLVGLAANSYEQYF
J: TRBJ2-7
size: NA
D: TRBD2
V: TRBV5-1

DNA: TGTGCCAGCAGTTTCGGGGTTGAAGCTTTCTTT
CDR3: CASSFGVEAFF
J: TRBJ1-1
size: NA
D: NA
V: TRBV28

DNA: TGTGCCAGCACCCCGGACAGGGGGCTCGGTGAGACCCAGTACTTC
CDR3: CASTPDRGLGETQYF
J: TRBJ2-5
size: NA
D: TRBD1
V: TRBV9

DNA: TGTGCCAGCAGCCAAGTAGCGGGGGACACAGATACGCAGTATTTT
CDR3: CASSQVAGDTDTQYF
J: TRBJ2-3
size: NA
D: TRBD2
V: TRBV7-2

DNA: TGTGCCAGCGAGGAGCGCAATCAGCCCCAGCATTTT
CDR3: CASEERNQPQHF
J: TRBJ1-5
size: few
D: NA
V: TRBV28

DNA: TGTGCCAGCAGCCTCGGGACTACCTACGAGCAGTACTTC
CDR3: CASSLGTTYEQYF
J: TRBJ2-7
size: NA
D: TRBD2
V: TRBV5-4

DNA: TGCAGCGTCACCTCCCGCCTGGTCAACGAGCAGTACTTC
CDR3: CSVTSRLVNEQYF
J: TRBJ2-7
size: NA
D: NA
V: TRBV29-1

DNA: TGTGCCAGCAGCTTATACTACGAGCAGTACTTC
CDR3: CASSLYYEQYF
J: TRBJ2-7
size: large
D: NA
V: TRBV7-2

DNA: TGTGCCAGCAGCCTCGGGACTACCTACGAGCAGTACTTC
CDR3: CASSLGTTYEQYF
J: TRBJ2-7
size: few
D: TRBD2
V: TRBV11-2

DNA: TGTGCCAGCAGCTTATCGGGACACAACTACGAGCAGTACTTC
CDR3: CASSLSGHNYEQYF
J: TRBJ2-7
size: NA
D: NA
V: TRBV7-2

DNA: TGTGCCAGCAGCCCCGGGAGCCTGGTCGAGCAGTACTTC
CDR3: CASSPGSLVEQYF
J: TRBJ2-7
size: NA
D: NA
V: TRBV5-6

DNA: TGTGCCAGCAGCGCGGGACTTGTCACAGATACGCAGTATTTT
CDR3: CASSAGLVTDTQYF
J: TRBJ2-3
size: NA
D: NA
V: TRBV7-2

DNA: TGTGCCAGCAGCCCCCGGGTCGAGGGTGGGAGCTACACCTTC
CDR3: CASSPRVEGGSYTF
J: TRBJ1-2
size: NA
D: NA
V: TRBV9

DNA: TGTGCCATCACTGGGGGAGCGGGCACCGGGGAGCTGTTTTTT
CDR3: CAITGGAGTGELFF
J: TRBJ2-2
size: NA
D: NA
V: TRBV10-3

DNA: TGTGCCAGCACCTCGCGTACTAGCGGGAAGCAAGATACGCAGTATTTT
CDR3: CASTSRTSGKQDTQYF
J: TRBJ2-3
size: NA
D: TRBD2
V: TRBV27

DNA: TGCAGCGTTGCCGGGGCCGGGGAGCTGTTTTTT
CDR3: CSVAGAGELFF
J: TRBJ2-2
size: NA
D: NA
V: TRBV29-1

DNA: TGTGCCAGCAGCTATCCGACAGGGAGAAGGGCCTACGAGCAGTACTTC
CDR3: CASSYPTGRRAYEQYF
J: TRBJ2-7
size: NA
D: TRBD1
V: TRBV7-2

DNA: TGCAGCGTTGAATTGATCGGAACTAGATGGTTCTTC
CDR3: CSVELIGTRWFF
J: TRBJ2-1
size: NA
D: NA
V: TRBV29-1

DNA: TGTGCCAGCAGTTCTCGGAATAACTATGGCTACACCTTC
CDR3: CASSSRNNYGYTF
J: TRBJ1-2
size: few
D: NA
V: TRBV28

DNA: TGTGCCAGCAGCCCCCGACAGGGTTACTATGGCTACACCTTC
CDR3: CASSPRQGYYGYTF
J: TRBJ1-2
size: NA
D: TRBD1
V: TRBV9

DNA: TGTGCCAGCAGCTCGGGCCTGGGGAAGGGAGGGCCCTCTTTTGGGGAGCAGTACTTC
CDR3: CASSSGLGKGGPSFGEQYF
J: TRBJ2-7
size: NA
D: TRBD2
V: TRBV14

DNA: TGTGCCAGCAGCCAAGATGGGGGGGACAAAACCTACGAGCAGTACTTC
CDR3: CASSQDGGDKTYEQYF
J: TRBJ2-7
size: NA
D: NA
V: TRBV4-2

DNA: TGTGCCAGCAGTTTATGGCGGGGCAGTCAGCCCCAGCATTTT
CDR3: CASSLWRGSQPQHF
J: TRBJ1-5
size: NA
D: NA
V: TRBV28

DNA: TGTGCCAGCAGTGAACAGGGGGTAGGGACCCAGTACTTC
CDR3: CASSEQGVGTQYF
J: TRBJ2-5
size: NA
D: TRBD1
V: TRBV6-1

DNA: TGCGCCAGCAGCTTGTATGGACTAGCGGGGTCGGGCACCGGGGAGCTGTTTTTT
CDR3: CASSLYGLAGSGTGELFF
J: TRBJ2-2
size: NA
D: TRBD2
V: TRBV5-1

DNA: TGTGCCAGCAGTGCCGGGACAAGCTATGGCTACACCTTC
CDR3: CASSAGTSYGYTF
J: TRBJ1-2
size: few
D: NA
V: TRBV2

DNA: TGCGCCAGCAGCCAAGATGCGGACGGGGAGCTGTTTTTT
CDR3: CASSQDADGELFF
J: TRBJ2-2
size: medium-sized
D: NA
V: TRBV4-3

DNA: TGTGCCAGCAGCCAAGAAGGACAGGGGAGAAATCAGCCCCAGCATTTT
CDR3: CASSQEGQGRNQPQHF
J: TRBJ1-5
size: NA
D: TRBD1
V: TRBV4-2

DNA: TGTGCCAGCAGAAGACAGGGGGGCAATGAGCAGTTCTTC
CDR3: CASRRQGGNEQFF
J: TRBJ2-1
size: NA
D: TRBD1
V: TRBV27